Listed here are 14 T cell receptor beta chains from one sample, sequenced in a study of T cells after yellow fever vaccination. TCRdb re-called the 5' RACE reads through MiXCR, storing one row per CDR3 protein. The table lists 70,000 or so distinct CDR3 sequences, under 6.5% of them singletons. Sequencing used CD4+ T cells sorted from PBMCs, obtained roughly 14 days after the first yellow fever vaccination. The receptors shown here come from a man younger than 30 who received the YFV17D yellow fever vaccine.

This clonotype has ten or more counts. The V and J genes are TRBV11-2 and TRBJ1-3; 8 nucleotides agree with TRBD1. The CDR3 totals 14 residues. Looked up from germline, CDR1 is SGHAT and CDR2 is FQNNGV. With 5 bases clipped from V and 8 bases from J, the junction kept 8 bases outside the gene matches. CDR3 sequence: CASSLRTGLDTIYF. The CDR3 nucleotides read TGTGCCAGCAGCCTCCGGACAGGGTTAGACACCATATATTTT. Combining the CDR3 with reference TRBV11-2 and TRBJ1-3 gives the whole variable domain EAGVAQSPRYKIIEKRQSVAFWCNPISGHATLYWYQQILGQGPKLLIQFQNNGVVDDSQLPKDRFSAERLKGVDSTLKIQPAKLEDSAVYLCASSLRTGLDTIYFGEGSWLTVV.

The chain carries TRBV7-2 and TRBJ2-5; 8 bases are shared with TRBD2. Germline V gene lookup returns CDR1 SGHTA and CDR2 FQGNSA. This CDR3 region has 15 residues. J lost 5 bases, V lost 2 bases, and 7 bases had no gene match. CDR3 region: CASSLQTGGRETQYF. The CDR3 DNA reads TGTGCCAGCAGCTTACAAACGGGGGGGCGCGAGACCCAGTACTTC. Using reference TRBV7-2 and TRBJ2-5 for the parts outside the CDR3, the full variable domain is GAGVSQSPSNKVTEKGKDVELRCDPISGHTALYWYRQSLGQGLEFLIYFQGNSAPDKSGLPSDRFSAERTGGSVSTLTIQRTQQEDSAVYLCASSLQTGGRETQYFGPGTRLLVL.

The genes are TRBV5-5 and TRBJ2-7; D gene uncertain. Germline CDR1 is SGHKS and CDR2 is YYEKEE (reference sequence). The germline V and J ends were trimmed by 2 bases and 3 bases, with 9 bases remaining between them. This CDR3 has 13 residues. Here the CDR3 DNA reads TGTGCCAGCAGCTTTGGGCAAGTCTACGAGCAGTACGTC. Translation: CASSFGQVYEQYV.

In this sample, this clonotype turned up many times. The V gene is TRBV12-3 or TRBV12-4, the J gene TRBJ1-1, with TRBD1 matching over 11 bases. The ends lost 3 bases at V and 5 bases at J; junction bases unmatched: 2. This CDR3 has 14 residues. CDR3 sequence: CASSLGDRGTEAFF. The CDR3, as DNA: TGTGCCAGCAGTTTGGGGGACAGGGGGACTGAAGCTTTCTTT.

This chain connects TRBV3-1 to TRBJ2-1, with 14 bases matching TRBD2. The V gene's germline CDR1 is LGHDT and CDR2 YNNKEL (reference sequence). With V trimmed by 1 base and J by 12 bases, 5 bases remained unmatched. This CDR3 spans 15 amino acids. This chain's CDR3 is CASSQAAGLAGGQFF. The CDR3 nucleotides are TGTGCCAGCAGCCAAGCTGCCGGACTAGCGGGGGGGCAGTTCTTC.

This clonotype was counted many times. The chain combines TRBV19 with TRBJ1-1; TRBD1 is a possible D gene (5 bases). V was pared by 5 bases and J by 4 bases, with 11 bases between. The CDR3 is made up of 13 amino acids. CDR1 LNHDA and CDR2 SQIVND come from the germline V gene (reference sequence). The CDR3 DNA is TGTGCCAGTAGTGCGGGGGATTTCACTGAAGCTTTCTTT. Translated, it gives CASSAGDFTEAFF.

This clonotype was found a few times. The gene calls are TRBV20-1 and TRBJ1-2, with D tentatively TRBD1 (6 bases). V shed 2 bases and J shed 4 bases, with 17 bases lying between them. The CDR3 runs to 15 residues. Germline loops: CDR1 DFQATT, CDR2 SNEGSKA (reference sequence). This chain's CDR3 is CSARSVGRGSYGYTF. The CDR3 bases are TGCAGTGCTAGATCGGTCGGGAGGGGGTCCTATGGCTACACCTTC.

This clonotype has at least ten counts. J is TRBJ2-5 and V is TRBV6-5; D remains unclear. The CDR3 extends over 12 amino acids. Germline V gene lookup returns CDR1 MNHEY and CDR2 SVGAGI. Trimming left V 2 bases short and J 5 bases short, with 6 bases between. The CDR3 is CASSYVGETQYF. In DNA, the CDR3 is TGTGCCAGCAGTTACGTGGGGGAGACCCAGTACTTC.

This clonotype has at least ten counts. The V call is TRBV10-1, the J call TRBJ1-4; D not certain. Trimming removed 0 bases at V and 4 bases at J, with 6 bases between. CDR1 is WNHNN and CDR2 is SYGVQD in the germline V gene (reference sequence). The CDR3 length is 14 residues. In nucleotides, the CDR3 is TGCGCCAGCAGTGAGTCCGCGAGTAATGAAAAACTGTTTTTT. It is translated as CASSESASNEKLFF.

This clonotype was recorded many times. The chain has TRBV30 and TRBJ1-1; possibly TRBD1 for D (5 bases). The CDR3 sequence is 12 residues long. V was shortened by 3 bases and J by 10 bases, with 15 bases between the two germline ends. Germline V gene sequence: CDR1 GTSNPN, CDR2 SVGIG (reference sequence). The CDR3 loop is CAWRQGTLRAFF. CDR3 DNA: TGTGCCTGGAGGCAGGGTACGCTTCGAGCTTTCTTT.

In this sample, this clonotype turned up many times. V gene TRBV6-2 or TRBV6-3 combines with J gene TRBJ2-4; D tentatively fits TRBD1 or TRBD2 (6 bases each). V gave up 2 bases and J gave up 0 bases, with 11 bases separating them. This CDR3 has 16 residues. Germline assignment: CDR1 MNHEY and CDR2 SVGEGT. CDR3 sequence (DNA): TGTGCCAGCAGTTACGGGGGGCTCGAAGCCAAAAACATTCAGTACTTC. This encodes CASSYGGLEAKNIQYF.

This clonotype was counted a few times. This chain uses TRBV5-4 with TRBJ2-3, with 8 bases that match TRBD1. Germline CDR1 reads SGHNT; CDR2 reads YYREEE (reference sequence). This CDR3 has 14 residues. The J segment lost 2 bases and the V segment lost 9 bases, leaving 8 bases of the junction unmatched. CDR3 nucleotide sequence: TGTGCCACCTGGGGGGACAGGTACACAGATACGCAGTATTTT. Amino acid sequence: CATWGDRYTDTQYF.

This clonotype was seen just once. A much bigger clone sits one base away, suggesting this may be a read error. The chain employs TRBV11-2 and TRBJ2-7; no definite D call. The DNA end favors TRBJ2-1, so the J call may be wrong. This CDR3 comprises 12 residues. Germline V gives CDR1 SGHAT, CDR2 FQNNGV. CDR3 protein: CASSLGALEQFF. CDR3 in DNA: TGTGCCAGCAGCTTAGGGGCCCTCGAGCAGTTCTTC.

This clonotype was counted many times. The chain links TRBV20-1 to TRBJ1-1; the match to TRBD1 covers 8 bases. Germline V gene lookup returns CDR1 DFQATT and CDR2 SNEGSKA (reference sequence). Trimming cost V 3 bases and J 6 bases; bases outside gene matches: 6. This CDR3 contains 13 residues. CDR3 protein: CSARAGQGSEAFF. The CDR3 coding sequence is TGCAGTGCTAGGGCCGGACAGGGATCTGAAGCTTTCTTT.